The present entry profiles one T cell receptor (beta chain) with its context. Its antigen remains unidentified. V shed 5 bases and J 4 bases; nucleotides not matched to a gene: 8. The CDR3 totals 14 residues. Germline CDR1 is SGHTA and CDR2 is FQGNSA. The data derive from a study of T cell responses to AZD1222 COVID-19 vaccine. Findings of the study overall: Two AZD1222 doses significantly raised spike-specific TCR breadth and depth over controls. The sample set comprised mostly white British donors with more females, and clonal diversity was possibly underestimated.

Some clones are missing from TCRdb's copy, which holds only in-frame ones; the method was immunoSEQ multiplex PCR. Found here are about 64,000 clones, around 90% of them singletons; the top ten hold about 6%. The sequencing used peripheral blood, collected 28 days after the second dose of the MenACWY control vaccine. This receptor was obtained from an adult who received the MenACWY meningococcal vaccine as a control. This chain links TRBV7-2 with TRBJ2-7; 7 nucleotides agree with TRBD2. The CDR3 protein is CASSPREGSYEQYF. The CDR3 region has the DNA TGTGCCAGCAGCCCAAGGGAGGGATCGTACGAGCAGTACTTC.